This T cell receptor beta chain was recovered during a study of blood T cell repertoires in COVID-19. Study-wide context: From T cells, B-cell-depleted T cells, or PBMCs came the material, which was cDNA or gDNA.

The CDR3 is 13 amino acids. V lost 1 base and J lost 6, with 8 bases in between. Germline loops: CDR1 LNHNV, CDR2 YYDKDF (reference sequence). Per the original methods: Cell counts per sample came from amplifying reference gene primers. Generated by immunoSEQ multiplex PCR, the TCRdb table keeps only in-frame clones and is missing some. The V and J calls and clone size come from that table; D and trimming were worked out from the DNA. The sample records 400,000 or so clones, less than 95% being singletons. Donors in Cohort 3 counted as recovered after two negative PCRs, clearance, or symptom resolution.

Specimen: PBMCs or T cells enriched from blood (not recorded which). The J gene is TRBJ2-3, the V gene TRBV15; D is unresolved. The sequence derives from a man between 18 and 29 years old who had recovered from COVID-19. CDR3 sequence reads: CATSRVPLDTQYF. The CDR3 nucleotides are TGTGCCACCAGCAGAGTTCCGTTGGATACGCAGTATTTT.